This TCR beta chain was captured by sequencing in a study of cytomegalovirus exposure and HLA in healthy donors. The overall study: In a later analysis, it was reported that the approximately 110 validation repertoires had been produced on the same platform as the 670 or so repertoires belonging to the first cohort.

With regard to this clone: Antigen: not known.

Using immunoSEQ multiplex PCR, the repertoire was profiled, and TCRdb retains in-frame clones only, with some absent. This sample has 250,000 to 300,000 clones, with nearly 90% found just once. V lost 4 bases and J lost 4; bases outside the gene matches: 19. The CDR3 has 19 amino acids. CDR1 is MNHNS and CDR2 is SASEGT in the germline V gene. General study results and limits: According to the study, roughly 160 TCR beta chains were cytomegalovirus-associated. Testing in vitro showed a few CMV-associated chains specific for CMV antigens. As was reported, the classifier diagnosed cytomegalovirus status with high specificity and sensitivity.

This sequence was found in a woman between 18 and 30 years old in good health and CMV-seronegative. This chain joins TRBV6-1 and TRBJ2-5, with 9 bases that match TRBD2. The sequenced sample consisted of PBMCs. CDR3 amino acids: CASSVVGGGGAFTVETQYF. The DNA of the CDR3 is TGTGCCAGCAGTGTGGTGGGTGGCGGGGGGGCCTTTACGGTAGAGACCCAGTACTTC.